These 19 T cell receptor beta chains came from one sample sequenced in a study of cytomegalovirus exposure and HLA in healthy donors. Amplification used 60 Vbeta primers and 13 Jbeta primers. The protocol was immunoSEQ multiplex PCR, while the TCRdb copy is restricted to in-frame clones and leaves out a portion. This table holds 220,000 or so clones, more than 65% found once. The sample consisted of PBMCs. The receptors stem from a woman aged 25-40 years in good health and CMV-seronegative.

V and J are TRBV6-1 and TRBJ2-7; TRBD1 aligns across 7 bases. This CDR3 contains 13 residues. The germline gives CDR1 MNHNS, CDR2 SASEGT. V trimming: 8 bases; J trimming: 6 bases; junction bases outside the gene matches: 10. The CDR3 DNA sequence: TGTGCCAGCGCCGGGACAGTATCCCGCGAGCAGTACTTC. It translates to CASAGTVSREQYF.

This clone was detected only a few times. This chain connects TRBV30 to TRBJ2-5, with 8 bases identical to TRBD2. The CDR3 runs to 15 residues. V gave up 2 bases and J gave up 5 bases; unmatched junction bases: 10. Per germline, CDR1 GTSNPN and CDR2 SVGIG (reference sequence). The CDR3 sequence is CAWSQTGGLGETQYF. CDR3 coding DNA: TGTGCCTGGAGTCAAACGGGGGGGCTGGGGGAGACCCAGTACTTC.

This chain joins TRBV30 and TRBJ1-1; no definite D call. V gave up 0 bases and J gave up 2 bases, with 7 bases separating them. The CDR3 contains 13 residues. The germline V gene encodes CDR1 GTSNPN and CDR2 SVGIG (reference sequence). CDR3 region: CAWSVEDNTEAFF. The CDR3 nucleotides read TGTGCCTGGAGTGTAGAGGATAACACTGAAGCTTTCTTT.

This clone was counted once. The chain combines TRBV6-6 with TRBJ2-1; 7 bases line up with TRBD1. Per the germline V gene, CDR1 is MNHNY and CDR2 is SVGAGI (reference sequence). The CDR3 loop spans 13 amino acids. Trimming cost V 7 bases and J 5 bases; bases outside gene matches: 5. In DNA form, the CDR3 reads TGTGCCAGCACAAACAGGGGTAACAATGAGCAGTTCTTC. It codes for CASTNRGNNEQFF.

V is TRBV6-5 and J is TRBJ1-2; D perhaps matches TRBD1 (6 bases). The germline gives CDR1 MNHEY, CDR2 SVGAGI. V dropped 6 bases and J dropped 0 bases, with 14 bases sitting between them. The CDR3 contains 15 residues. CDR3 region: CASRTGQRTNYGYTF. The CDR3 bases are TGTGCCAGCAGGACCGGACAGAGAACTAACTATGGCTACACCTTC.

The gene calls are TRBV19 and TRBJ1-5; D remains ambiguous. This CDR3 spans 18 amino acids. V shed 8 bases and J shed 0 bases, with 23 bases lying between them. The germline V gene has CDR1 LNHDA and CDR2 SQIVND (reference sequence). CDR3 coding DNA: TGTGCCAGTCGGCCTCCGGGAGTCGGTACTTATAGCAATCAGCCCCAGCATTTT. Translated, it gives CASRPPGVGTYSNQPQHF. The whole variable domain, remainder taken from reference TRBV19 and TRBJ1-5, is DGGITQSPKYLFRKEGQNVTLSCEQNLNHDAMYWYRQDPGQGLRLIYYSQIVNDFQKGDIAEGYSVSREKKESFPLTVTSAQKNPTAFYLCASRPPGVGTYSNQPQHFGDGTRLSIL.

The chain has TRBV7-3 and TRBJ2-1; TRBD2 agrees at 7 bases. J lost 6 bases, V lost 8 bases, and 13 bases had no gene match. The CDR3 runs 15 residues. The germline V gene encodes CDR1 SGHTA and CDR2 FQGTGA. CDR3 DNA sequence: TGTGCCAGCGCCCTTCCGGGGGGTAAGGGCAATGAGCAGTTCTTC. Translation gives CASALPGGKGNEQFF.

The V call is TRBV5-5, the J call TRBJ2-7; weak D call: TRBD1 (6 bases). V was cut by 2 bases and J by 2 bases, with 11 bases left in between. The CDR3 sequence is 14 residues long. The germline CDR1 and CDR2 sequences are SGHKS and YYEKEE (reference sequence). CDR3 in DNA: TGTGCCAGCAGCTTTACCGGGACAACCTACGAGCAGTACTTC. Encoded protein: CASSFTGTTYEQYF.

The chain couples TRBV4-1 to TRBJ2-5, with D possibly matching TRBD1 (7 bases). CDR1 is MGHRA and CDR2 is YSYEKL in the germline V gene. This CDR3 spans 15 amino acids. V was pared by 3 bases and J by 0 bases, with 11 bases between. CDR3 DNA: TGCGCCAGCAGCCAGGCGGGGACAGACCAAGAGACCCAGTACTTC. Protein product: CASSQAGTDQETQYF.

V and J are TRBV6-6 and TRBJ2-1, with D possibly matching TRBD2 (6 bases). Trimming pared 4 bases from V and 7 bases from J, leaving 11 bases between. The CDR3 runs to 13 residues. CDR1 and CDR2 from the germline V gene are MNHNY and SVGAGI (reference sequence). CDR3 loop: CASSLSGWNEQFF. The CDR3 nucleotides read TGTGCCAGCAGTTTAAGCGGGTGGAATGAGCAGTTCTTC.

This chain links TRBV2 with TRBJ1-6, with D perhaps matching TRBD1 (5 bases). The CDR3 covers 14 residues. The germline V gene encodes CDR1 SNHLY and CDR2 FYNNEI. Trimming took off 3 bases at V and 7 bases at J, with 10 bases between the two ends. CDR3 sequence reads: CASSDSRVNSPLHF. The CDR3 nucleotides are TGTGCCAGCAGTGACTCCAGGGTGAATTCACCCCTCCACTTT.

This chain uses TRBV6-6 with TRBJ2-5; TRBD2 aligns across 9 bases. The germline V gene encodes CDR1 MNHNY and CDR2 SVGAGI (reference sequence). The V gene end was trimmed by 7 bases and the J gene end by 7 bases; junction bases not matched to a gene: 13. This CDR3 has 15 residues. The CDR3 reads CASTQREAGGRTQYF. The CDR3 nucleotides are TGTGCCAGCACCCAACGGGAGGCGGGGGGGCGGACCCAGTACTTC.

The chain recombines TRBV4-1 with TRBJ1-1; maybe TRBD1 (6 bases). Germline CDR1 MGHRA, CDR2 YSYEKL. The CDR3 sequence is 15 residues long. V shed 0 bases and J shed 3 bases, with 11 bases lying between them. This chain's CDR3 is CASSQDKGVYTEAFF. DNA for the CDR3: TGCGCCAGCAGCCAAGATAAGGGGGTTTACACTGAAGCTTTCTTT.

The V and J genes are TRBV19 and TRBJ1-4; 8 bases agree with TRBD1. Trimming removed 4 bases from V and 5 bases from J; junction bases left unmatched: 6. Germline-derived CDR1 and CDR2 are LNHDA and SQIVND (reference sequence). The CDR3 covers 15 residues. This CDR3 reads CASSTTGVKNEKLFF. The CDR3 DNA reads as TGTGCCAGTAGTACGACAGGGGTAAAGAATGAAAAACTGTTTTTT.

In the case of this clone: The sample carries other DNA sequences with the same CDR3. The V and J genes are TRBV18 and TRBJ1-5, with TRBD1 as a possible D gene (6 bases). CDR3 size: 14 residues. Germline-derived CDR1 and CDR2 are KGHSH and LQKENI. Trimming left V 3 bases short and J 5 bases short, with 11 bases between. The CDR3 coding sequence is TGTGCCAGCTCACCCGGGGACATAGATCAGCCCCAGCATTTT. This codes for CASSPGDIDQPQHF.

The chain joins TRBV2 to TRBJ1-5; no clear D. This CDR3 has 15 residues. The germline V gene has CDR1 SNHLY and CDR2 FYNNEI. The ends were cut back, 2 bases at V and 2 bases at J, with 10 bases in the middle. The CDR3 reads CASSESLQGNQPQHF. The CDR3 region has the DNA TGTGCCAGCAGTGAAAGCCTTCAAGGCAATCAGCCCCAGCATTTT.

There are a few counts of this clone. The chain carries TRBV7-9 and TRBJ1-4; D gene uncertain. This CDR3 is 13 amino acids long. V was cut by 5 bases and J by 10 bases, with 14 bases left in between. CDR1 and CDR2 from the germline V gene are SEHNR and FQNEAQ (reference sequence). The CDR3 here is CASSPIWRGKLFF. CDR3 DNA: TGTGCCAGCAGCCCTATTTGGCGGGGAAAACTGTTTTTT.

With respect to this clone: One end of the junction is discordant with germline, which a read error may explain. The chain uses TRBV7-7 and TRBJ2-5, with a tentative D call TRBD2 (7 bases). Germline V gene data show CDR1 as SSHAT and CDR2 as FNYEAQ (reference sequence). The CDR3 is 15 residues long. The CDR3 protein is CASSSGGGGRETQYF. CDR3 bases: TGTGCTAGCAGCTCGGGAGGAGGGGGGAGGGAGACCCAGTACTTC.

This clone is a singleton in its sample. The chain links TRBV12-5 to TRBJ2-3; D is undetermined. Germline CDR1 LGHNT, CDR2 FRNRAP. V was shortened by 3 bases and J by 5 bases, with 6 bases between the two germline ends. This CDR3 has 12 amino acids. CDR3 in DNA: TGTGCTAGTGGTTTATGGCTAGATACGCAGTATTTT. Translating it yields CASGLWLDTQYF.